The 24 T cell receptor beta chains below come from one sample, sequenced in a study of identical twins. TCRdb passed the 5' RACE reads through MiXCR, listing each CDR3 protein once. The sample lists around 550,000 distinct CDR3 sequences, approximately 16% seen once, with roughly 0.42% in the top ten. A further study also used this sample, focusing on yellow fever vaccine responses in identical twins.

The sample taken for sequencing was CD4+ T cells sorted from blood. The receptors originated from a woman under 30 in good health.

The chain links TRBV6-5 to TRBJ2-2; the match to TRBD1 covers 9 bases. CDR1 and CDR2 (germline): MNHEY, SVGAGI. CDR3 length: 18 amino acids. Trimming removed 2 bases from V and 3 bases from J; junction bases left unmatched: 10. The CDR3 DNA is TGTGCCAGCAGTTACGCCCGCCCCGGGACAGGGTACACCGGGGAGCTGTTTTTT. It codes for CASSYARPGTGYTGELFF.

This clonotype has only a few counts. The chain joins TRBV12-3 or TRBV12-4 to TRBJ2-5; unclear D gene. This CDR3 has 13 amino acids. V was pared by 3 bases and J by 5 bases, with 10 bases between. CDR3 in amino acids: CASSFLHRETQYF. CDR3 nucleotides: TGTGCCAGCAGTTTTCTGCATCGGGAGACCCAGTACTTC.

The rearrangement links TRBV7-6 to TRBJ2-3; maybe TRBD2 (7 bases). The CDR3 totals 20 residues. Germline lookup yields CDR1 SGHVS and CDR2 FNYEAQ. Between the trimmed V and J ends, which lost 3 bases and 2 bases, there was a span of 27 bases. The CDR3 sequence: CASSFPGQSTSEGITDTQYF. The CDR3 DNA is TGTGCCAGCAGCTTTCCTGGACAGTCAACTAGCGAAGGGATCACAGATACGCAGTATTTT.

A few counts support this clonotype. The J gene is TRBJ2-5, the V gene TRBV6-2 or TRBV6-3; D is undetermined. Trimming pared 2 bases from V and 1 base from J, leaving 8 bases between. The CDR3 covers 14 residues. Germline-derived CDR1 and CDR2 are MNHEY and SVGEGT. The CDR3 here is CASSYEVTQETQYF. CDR3 DNA sequence: TGTGCCAGCAGTTACGAGGTTACCCAAGAGACCCAGTACTTC.

The chain carries TRBV29-1 and TRBJ2-1; 14 bases fit TRBD2. J lost 8 bases, V lost 2 bases, and 8 bases had no gene match. This CDR3 is built from 16 residues. Germline CDR1 reads SQVTM; CDR2 reads ANQGSEA. The CDR3, as DNA: TGCAGCGTTGAATTCCGGACTAGCGGGGGGCCTGATGAGCAGTTCTTC. It yields the protein CSVEFRTSGGPDEQFF.

There are a few counts of this clonotype. The rearrangement links TRBV7-2 to TRBJ2-1; no definite D call. Trimming took off 6 bases at V and 9 bases at J, with 12 bases between the two ends. This CDR3 comprises 12 residues. The germline V gene has CDR1 SGHTA and CDR2 FQGNSA. The CDR3 DNA reads as TGTGCCAGCAGTTTTGAGTGGGGTGAGCAGTTCTTC. Translated: CASSFEWGEQFF.

The chain couples TRBV9 to TRBJ2-5; D is ambiguous. Per the germline V gene, CDR1 is SGDLS and CDR2 is YYNGEE. This CDR3 has 14 amino acids. V gave up 0 bases and J gave up 1 base, with 7 bases separating them. CDR3 in amino acids: CASSVGGLQETQYF. The CDR3 nucleotides read TGTGCCAGCAGCGTAGGAGGCCTCCAAGAGACCCAGTACTTC.

The rearrangement uses TRBV7-6 and TRBJ2-1; 7 bases are a match to TRBD2. The CDR3 consists of 17 residues. With 0 bases clipped from V and 2 bases from J, the junction kept 7 bases outside the gene matches. Germline V lookup: CDR1 SGHVS, CDR2 FNYEAQ. CDR3 loop: CASSLARLAAAYNEQFF. The CDR3 region has the DNA TGTGCCAGCAGCTTAGCCCGACTAGCTGCTGCCTACAATGAGCAGTTCTTC.

A few counts support this clonotype. The chain joins TRBV3-1 to TRBJ2-2, with 9 bases matching TRBD1. Looked up from germline, CDR1 is LGHDT and CDR2 is YNNKEL (reference sequence). There are 14 residues in the CDR3. Trimming removed 3 bases from V and 5 bases from J; junction bases left unmatched: 1. This CDR3 is CASSQGQGTGELFF. The CDR3 nucleotides read TGTGCCAGCAGCCAGGGACAGGGAACCGGGGAGCTGTTTTTT. Based on the CDR3 plus reference TRBV3-1 and TRBJ2-2, the full variable domain is DTAVSQTPKYLVTQMGNDKSIKCEQNLGHDTMYWYKQDSKKFLKIMFSYNNKELIINETVPNRFSPKSPDKAHLNLHINSLELGDSAVYFCASSQGQGTGELFFGEGSRLTVL.

This chain connects TRBV4-1 to TRBJ2-5; D is perhaps TRBD2 (5 bases). The CDR3 sequence is 13 residues long. Trimming removed 3 bases from V and 2 bases from J, with 7 bases in between. The germline CDR1 and CDR2 sequences are MGHRA and YSYEKL. The CDR3 protein is CASSQRVQETQYF. CDR3 nucleotide sequence: TGCGCCAGCAGCCAGCGGGTACAAGAGACCCAGTACTTC.

The chain is built from TRBV4-1 and TRBJ2-3; 10 nucleotides line up with TRBD2. Germline V gene sequence: CDR1 MGHRA, CDR2 YSYEKL. The V gene end was trimmed by 4 bases and the J gene end by 3 bases; junction bases not matched to a gene: 7. The CDR3 contains 16 residues. This chain's CDR3 is CASSLLAGGTTDTQYF. DNA for the CDR3: TGCGCCAGCAGCCTCTTAGCGGGAGGTACTACAGATACGCAGTATTTT.

The rearrangement links TRBV6-1 to TRBJ2-1; 10 nucleotides match TRBD2. V was clipped by 7 bases and J by 2 bases; unmatched bases: 8. Germline CDR1 is MNHNS and CDR2 is SASEGT. The CDR3 covers 16 residues. CDR3 DNA sequence: TGTGCCAGCACCAACCTAGCGGGAGTAACCTACAATGAGCAGTTCTTC. Translating it yields CASTNLAGVTYNEQFF.

This clonotype came up many times. The rearrangement links TRBV12-3 or TRBV12-4 to TRBJ1-5; D call uncertain. CDR3 length: 12 residues. V shed 2 bases and J shed 5 bases, with 4 bases lying between them. The CDR3 sequence is CASSLFDQPQHF. The CDR3 DNA reads as TGTGCCAGCAGTTTATTCGATCAGCCCCAGCATTTT.

This clonotype was counted only a few times. The chain uses TRBV29-1 and TRBJ2-3, with TRBD1 as a possible D gene (5 bases). Germline V gives CDR1 SQVTM, CDR2 ANQGSEA. Trimming pared 0 bases from V and 1 base from J, leaving 8 bases between. CDR3 length equals 14 residues. The DNA of the CDR3 is TGCAGCGTTGAAGATCAGGGCGGCACAGATACGCAGTATTTT. It yields the protein CSVEDQGGTDTQYF.

The genes are TRBV28 and TRBJ2-7; 9 bases agree with TRBD1. Germline V gene data show CDR1 as MDHEN and CDR2 as SYDVKM. This CDR3 contains 15 residues. Losses at the gene ends were 3 bases for V and 4 bases for J; bases not matched to a gene: 7. CDR3 in amino acids: CASSFPGQGLYEQYF. The CDR3 coding sequence is TGTGCCAGCAGTTTCCCGGGACAGGGTCTATACGAGCAGTACTTC. Looking up the rest from reference TRBV28 and TRBJ2-7 gives the full variable domain: DVKVTQSSRYLVKRTGEKVFLECVQDMDHENMFWYRQDPGLGLRLIYFSYDVKMKEKGDIPEGYSVSREKKERFSLILESASTNQTSMYLCASSFPGQGLYEQYFGPGTRLTVT.

The chain uses TRBV27 and TRBJ1-1; the D gene is possibly TRBD1 (5 bases). V gave up 6 bases and J gave up 4 bases, with 9 bases separating them. This CDR3 is built from 12 residues. Germline-derived CDR1 and CDR2 are MNHEY and SMNVEV (reference sequence). CDR3 in DNA: TGTGCCAGCAGGGGGGTGGCCACTGAAGCTTTCTTT. Protein: CASRGVATEAFF.

This clonotype was counted only a few times. The chain has TRBV28 and TRBJ2-1, with 11 bases identical to TRBD2. Germline V CDR1 and CDR2: MDHEN, SYDVKM. The CDR3 loop spans 18 amino acids. V was pared by 5 bases and J by 6 bases, with 15 bases of the junction left unmatched. The CDR3 DNA follows: TGTGCCAGCAGTCCCGGGGGGGTAGCGGGAGGGCCGGTCAATGAGCAGTTCTTC. Residues: CASSPGGVAGGPVNEQFF.

The sample holds a few counts of this clonotype. The J gene is TRBJ1-4, the V gene TRBV2; the D gene is possibly TRBD1 (6 bases). The germline CDR1 and CDR2 sequences are SNHLY and FYNNEI. The CDR3 is made up of 15 amino acids. V was clipped by 2 bases and J by 5 bases, with 12 bases between them. CDR3 sequence reads: CASSEQGRPNEKLFF. The CDR3 DNA sequence: TGTGCCAGCAGTGAACAGGGGAGGCCAAATGAAAAACTGTTTTTT.

The chain links TRBV2 to TRBJ2-3; no definite D call. The germline V and J ends were trimmed by 2 bases and 0 bases, with 6 bases remaining between them. Germline-derived CDR1 and CDR2 are SNHLY and FYNNEI. The CDR3 length is 14 residues. The CDR3, as DNA: TGTGCCAGCAGTGAATTTTTGAGCACAGATACGCAGTATTTT. It codes for CASSEFLSTDTQYF.

The CDR3 sequence: CSVRGTHEQFF. The CDR3 nucleotides read TGCAGCGTTAGGGGGACCCATGAGCAGTTCTTC. This chain joins TRBV29-1 and TRBJ2-1, with a possible D match to TRBD1 (6 bases). This CDR3 has 11 amino acids. With 5 bases removed from V and 8 bases from J, the gap between germline ends came to 10 bases. The germline gives CDR1 SQVTM, CDR2 ANQGSEA.

The V gene is TRBV6-5, the J gene TRBJ1-1, with a tentative D call TRBD1 (6 bases). Germline V gives CDR1 MNHEY, CDR2 SVGAGI. The CDR3 has 14 amino acids. V was trimmed by 2 bases and J by 11 bases, leaving 18 bases between them. The DNA for the CDR3 is TGTGCCAGCAGTTACCGACCCCCACAGGGAGAGGCTTTCTTT. This encodes CASSYRPPQGEAFF.

V usage is TRBV2 and J usage is TRBJ2-1; 11 bases line up with TRBD2. With 2 bases clipped from V and 6 bases from J, the junction kept 6 bases outside the gene matches. Germline V gives CDR1 SNHLY, CDR2 FYNNEI. This CDR3 spans 16 amino acids. In DNA, the CDR3 is TGTGCCAGCAGTGAATTGGGAACTAGCGGGGGCAATGAGCAGTTCTTC. Encoded protein: CASSELGTSGGNEQFF.

The gene calls are TRBV7-9 and TRBJ2-1, with D unclear. Germline CDR1 and CDR2: SEHNR and FQNEAQ (reference sequence). V was shortened by 3 bases and J by 4 bases, with 7 bases between the two germline ends. The CDR3 runs 13 residues. CDR3 sequence reads: CASSFGPYNEQFF. The CDR3 bases are TGTGCCAGCAGCTTCGGTCCTTACAATGAGCAGTTCTTC.

This clonotype was counted a few times. V and J are TRBV25-1 and TRBJ2-7, with D hard to call. Trimming stripped 3 bases from V and 3 bases from J, with 6 bases between. The CDR3 loop spans 12 amino acids. Germline CDR1 reads MGHDK; CDR2 reads SYGVNS. The CDR3 sequence: CASSERNYEQYF. The CDR3 DNA follows: TGTGCCAGCAGTGAGAGGAACTACGAGCAGTACTTC.